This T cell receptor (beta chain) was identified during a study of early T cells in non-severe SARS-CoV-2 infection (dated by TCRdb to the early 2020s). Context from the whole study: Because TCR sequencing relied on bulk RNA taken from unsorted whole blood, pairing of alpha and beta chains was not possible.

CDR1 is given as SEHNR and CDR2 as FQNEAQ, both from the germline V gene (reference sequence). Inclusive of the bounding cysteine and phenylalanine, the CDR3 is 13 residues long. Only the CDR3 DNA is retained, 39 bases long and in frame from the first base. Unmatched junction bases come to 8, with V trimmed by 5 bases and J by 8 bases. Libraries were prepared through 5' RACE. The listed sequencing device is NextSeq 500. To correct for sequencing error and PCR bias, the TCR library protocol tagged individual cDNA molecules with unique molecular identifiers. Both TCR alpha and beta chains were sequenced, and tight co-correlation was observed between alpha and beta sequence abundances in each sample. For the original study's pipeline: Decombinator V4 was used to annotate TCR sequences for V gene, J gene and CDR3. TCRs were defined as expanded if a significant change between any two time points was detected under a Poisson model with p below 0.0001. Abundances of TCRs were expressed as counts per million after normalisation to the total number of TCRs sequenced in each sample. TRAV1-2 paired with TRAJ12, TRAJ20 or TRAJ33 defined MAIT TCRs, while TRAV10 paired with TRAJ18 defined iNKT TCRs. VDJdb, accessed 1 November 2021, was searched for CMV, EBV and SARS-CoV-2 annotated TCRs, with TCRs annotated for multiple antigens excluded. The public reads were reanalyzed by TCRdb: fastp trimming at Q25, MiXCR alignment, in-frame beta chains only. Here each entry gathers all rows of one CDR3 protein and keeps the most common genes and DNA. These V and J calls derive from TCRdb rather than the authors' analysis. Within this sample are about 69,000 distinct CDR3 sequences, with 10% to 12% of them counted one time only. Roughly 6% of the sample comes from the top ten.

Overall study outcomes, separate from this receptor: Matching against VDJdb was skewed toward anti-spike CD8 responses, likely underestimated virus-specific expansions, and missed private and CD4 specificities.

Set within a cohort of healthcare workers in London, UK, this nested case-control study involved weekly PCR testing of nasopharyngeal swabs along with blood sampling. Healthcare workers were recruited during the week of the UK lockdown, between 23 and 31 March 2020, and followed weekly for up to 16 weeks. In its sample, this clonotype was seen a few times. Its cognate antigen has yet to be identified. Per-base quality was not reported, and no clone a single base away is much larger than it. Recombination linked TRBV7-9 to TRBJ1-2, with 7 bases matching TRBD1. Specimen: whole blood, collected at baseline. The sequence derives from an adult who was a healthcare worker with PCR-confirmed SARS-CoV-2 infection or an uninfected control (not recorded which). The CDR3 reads CASSVDRKRGYTF. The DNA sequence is TGTGCCAGCAGCGTGGACAGGAAAAGAGGCTACACCTTC.